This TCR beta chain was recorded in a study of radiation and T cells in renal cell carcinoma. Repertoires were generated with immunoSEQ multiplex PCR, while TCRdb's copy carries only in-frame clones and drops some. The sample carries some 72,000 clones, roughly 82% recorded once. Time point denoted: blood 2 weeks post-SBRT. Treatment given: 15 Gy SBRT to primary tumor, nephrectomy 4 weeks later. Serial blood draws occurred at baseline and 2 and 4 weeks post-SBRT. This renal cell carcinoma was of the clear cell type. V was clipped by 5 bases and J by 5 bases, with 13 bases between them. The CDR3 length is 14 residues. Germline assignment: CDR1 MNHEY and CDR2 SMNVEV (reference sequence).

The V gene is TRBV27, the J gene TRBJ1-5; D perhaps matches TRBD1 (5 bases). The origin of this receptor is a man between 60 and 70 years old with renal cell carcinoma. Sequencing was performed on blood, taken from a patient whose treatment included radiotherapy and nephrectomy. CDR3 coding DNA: TGTGCCAGCAGTCTCTACGGAGGGGATCAGCCCCAGCATTTT. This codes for CASSLYGGDQPQHF.